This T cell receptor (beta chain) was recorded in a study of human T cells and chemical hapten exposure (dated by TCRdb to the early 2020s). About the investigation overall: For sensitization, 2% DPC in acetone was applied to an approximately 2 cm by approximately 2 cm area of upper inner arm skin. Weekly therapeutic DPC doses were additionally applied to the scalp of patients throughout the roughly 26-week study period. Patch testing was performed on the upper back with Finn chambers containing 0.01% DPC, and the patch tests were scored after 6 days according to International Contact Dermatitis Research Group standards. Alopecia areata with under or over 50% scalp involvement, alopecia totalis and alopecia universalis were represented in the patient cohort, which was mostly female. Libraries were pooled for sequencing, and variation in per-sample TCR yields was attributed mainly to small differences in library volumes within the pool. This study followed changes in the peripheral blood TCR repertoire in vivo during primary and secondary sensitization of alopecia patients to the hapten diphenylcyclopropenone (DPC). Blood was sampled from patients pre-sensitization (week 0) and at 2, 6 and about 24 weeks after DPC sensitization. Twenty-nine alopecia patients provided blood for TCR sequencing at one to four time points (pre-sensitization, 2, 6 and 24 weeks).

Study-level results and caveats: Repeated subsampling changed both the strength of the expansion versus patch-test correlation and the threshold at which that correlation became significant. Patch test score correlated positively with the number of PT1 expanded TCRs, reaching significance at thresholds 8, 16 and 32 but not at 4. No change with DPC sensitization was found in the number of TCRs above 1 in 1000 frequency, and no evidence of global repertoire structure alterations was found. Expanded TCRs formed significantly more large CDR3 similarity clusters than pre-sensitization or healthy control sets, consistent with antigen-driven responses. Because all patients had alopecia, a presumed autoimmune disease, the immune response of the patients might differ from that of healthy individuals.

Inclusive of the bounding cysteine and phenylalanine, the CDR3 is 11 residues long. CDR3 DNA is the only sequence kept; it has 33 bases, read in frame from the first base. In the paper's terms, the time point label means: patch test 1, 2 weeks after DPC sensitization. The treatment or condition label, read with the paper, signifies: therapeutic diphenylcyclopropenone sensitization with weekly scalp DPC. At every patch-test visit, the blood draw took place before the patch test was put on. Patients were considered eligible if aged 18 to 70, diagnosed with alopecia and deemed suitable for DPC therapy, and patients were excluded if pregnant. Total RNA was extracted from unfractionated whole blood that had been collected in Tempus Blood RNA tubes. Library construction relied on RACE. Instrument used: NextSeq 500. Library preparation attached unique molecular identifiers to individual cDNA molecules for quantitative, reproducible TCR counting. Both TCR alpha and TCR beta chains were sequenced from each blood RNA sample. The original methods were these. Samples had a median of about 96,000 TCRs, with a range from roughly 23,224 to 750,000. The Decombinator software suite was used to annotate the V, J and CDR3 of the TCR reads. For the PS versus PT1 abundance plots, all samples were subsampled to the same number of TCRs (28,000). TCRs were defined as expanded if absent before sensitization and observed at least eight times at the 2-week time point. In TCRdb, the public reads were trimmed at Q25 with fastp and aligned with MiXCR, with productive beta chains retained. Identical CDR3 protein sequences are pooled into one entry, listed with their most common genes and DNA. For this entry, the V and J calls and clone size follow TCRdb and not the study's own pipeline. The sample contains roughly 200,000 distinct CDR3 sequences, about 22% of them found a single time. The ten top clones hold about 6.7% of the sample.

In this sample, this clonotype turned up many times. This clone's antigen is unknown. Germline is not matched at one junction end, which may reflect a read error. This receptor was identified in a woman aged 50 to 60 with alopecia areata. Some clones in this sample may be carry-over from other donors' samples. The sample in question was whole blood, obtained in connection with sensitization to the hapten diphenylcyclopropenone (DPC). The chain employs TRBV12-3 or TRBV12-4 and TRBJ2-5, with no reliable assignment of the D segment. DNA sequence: TGTGCCAGTAGTTCAGGAGAGACCCAGTACTTC. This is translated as CASSSGETQYF.